Shown below are 18 T cell receptor beta chains from a single sample sequenced in a study of OX40 agonist ivuxolimab in advanced cancers. Libraries were prepared by immunoSEQ multiplex PCR; TCRdb keeps only in-frame clonotypes and omits some of them. The repertoire holds about 41,000 clones, around 87% seen once, with about 3.6% in the top ten. Specimen: CD4+ or CD8+ T cells sorted from blood, collected in a trial of the OX40 agonist ivuxolimab. Source of these receptors: an adult with an advanced solid tumor such as melanoma, head and neck, liver or kidney cancer.

This clone has a single count. The V call is TRBV10-3, the J call TRBJ1-1, with no clear D. This CDR3 has 14 residues. CDR1 is ENHRY and CDR2 is SYGVKD in the germline V gene. Trimming left V 6 bases short and J 5 bases short, with 16 bases between. CDR3 in amino acids: CAIRARGWLTEAFF. Written as DNA, the CDR3 is TGTGCCATCAGGGCCCGTGGTTGGCTAACTGAAGCTTTCTTT.

V gene TRBV10-1 combines with J gene TRBJ1-1, with D maybe TRBD1 (6 bases). Germline CDR1 WNHNN, CDR2 SYGVQD (reference sequence). The CDR3 extends over 14 amino acids. Trimming took off 5 bases at V and 8 bases at J, with 18 bases between the two ends. As DNA, the CDR3 is TGCGCCAGCAGTCCCTCTACAAATACAGGGGAAGCTTTCTTT. Its translation is CASSPSTNTGEAFF.

Turning to this clone: At one boundary the junction diverges from the germline segment, which might be a read error. The rearrangement joins TRBV9 to TRBJ2-1, with D perhaps TRBD2 (5 bases). In germline, CDR1 is SGDLS, CDR2 YYNGEE. The CDR3 length is 16 residues. CDR3 nucleotides: TGTGCCAGCAGCGTAGGAAAGGCTAGCCACTACGATGAGCAGTTCTTC. Residues: CASSVGKASHYDEQFF.

The chain employs TRBV28 and TRBJ2-5, with 7 nucleotides matching TRBD1. This CDR3 spans 16 amino acids. The V gene end was trimmed by 4 bases and the J gene end by 1 base; junction bases not matched to a gene: 9. Germline V gene sequence: CDR1 MDHEN, CDR2 SYDVKM. The CDR3 bases are TGTGCCAGCAGTTCCAACCGGGACAGAGTCCAAGAGACCCAGTACTTC. Residues: CASSSNRDRVQETQYF.

The V and J genes are TRBV7-2 and TRBJ1-4; D might be TRBD1 (5 bases). The CDR3 runs 15 residues. Germline assignment: CDR1 SGHTA and CDR2 FQGNSA. Trimming removed 5 bases from V and 2 bases from J, with 12 bases in between. Here the CDR3 reads CASSLTGTTNEKLFF. For the CDR3, the DNA is TGTGCCAGCAGCCTGACGGGGACTACTAATGAAAAACTGTTTTTT. The variable domain in full, with the rest retrieved from reference TRBV7-2 and TRBJ1-4, is GAGVSQSPSNKVTEKGKDVELRCDPISGHTALYWYRQSLGQGLEFLIYFQGNSAPDKSGLPSDRFSAERTGGSVSTLTIQRTQQEDSAVYLCASSLTGTTNEKLFFGSGTQLSVL.

This chain links TRBV28 with TRBJ1-5; 7 bases are a match to TRBD1. Germline-derived CDR1 and CDR2 are MDHEN and SYDVKM. J lost 4 bases, V lost 6 bases, and 9 bases had no gene match. The CDR3 has 15 residues. CDR3 in amino acids: CASRGDRAQNQPQHF. The CDR3 DNA reads as TGTGCCAGCAGAGGGGACAGAGCCCAAAATCAGCCCCAGCATTTT.

The rearrangement joins TRBV12-5 to TRBJ2-1, with 7 bases aligning to TRBD1. The J segment lost 2 bases and the V segment lost 2 bases, leaving 12 bases of the junction unmatched. Germline V gene data show CDR1 as LGHNT and CDR2 as FRNRAP. The CDR3 totals 18 residues. CDR3 nucleotide sequence: TGTGCTAGTGGTTTGAGGACAGGAGTCCCCGGACCCTACAATGAGCAGTTCTTC. Its translation: CASGLRTGVPGPYNEQFF. Full variable domain (outside the CDR3, taken from reference TRBV12-5 and TRBJ2-1): DARVTQTPRHKVTEMGQEVTMRCQPILGHNTVFWYRQTMMQGLELLAYFRNRAPLDDSGMPKDRFSAEMPDATLATLKIQPSEPRDSAVYFCASGLRTGVPGPYNEQFFGPGTRLTVL.

The chain has TRBV7-9 and TRBJ2-5; D might be TRBD1 (5 bases). The CDR3 extends over 13 amino acids. Germline CDR1 SEHNR, CDR2 FQNEAQ (reference sequence). Deletions cut 8 bases from V and 5 bases from J, with 15 bases between. CDR3 residues: CASCSVGRETQYF. The CDR3 DNA is TGTGCCAGCTGTTCGGTGGGGCGCGAGACCCAGTACTTC.

This rearrangement joins TRBV2 to TRBJ1-5; possibly TRBD1 for D (5 bases). Germline V gene data show CDR1 as SNHLY and CDR2 as FYNNEI. V lost 7 bases to trimming and J lost 4 bases, with 14 bases between them. The CDR3 extends over 14 amino acids. The CDR3 protein is CASTGLETNQPQHF. The DNA of the CDR3 is TGTGCCAGCACAGGGCTAGAAACTAATCAGCCCCAGCATTTT.

This chain joins TRBV5-1 and TRBJ2-1, with D perhaps matching TRBD2 (6 bases). V gave up 0 bases and J gave up 4 bases, with 8 bases separating them. This CDR3 comprises 14 residues. CDR1 and CDR2 (germline): SGHRS, YFSETQ. In DNA, the CDR3 is TGCGCCAGCAGCTTGGCGGGAGAGTACAATGAGCAGTTCTTC. It translates to CASSLAGEYNEQFF.

The chain combines TRBV6-5 with TRBJ2-1, with D maybe TRBD2 (5 bases). The V end was cut by 5 bases, the J end by 8 bases, with 16 bases between. Germline values: CDR1 MNHEY, CDR2 SVGAGI. This CDR3 has 14 amino acids. DNA for the CDR3: TGTGCCAGCAGTGTGGTATTAGCGAGGCATGAGCAGTTCTTC. Amino acids: CASSVVLARHEQFF.

This chain joins TRBV19 and TRBJ1-4; D not resolved. This CDR3 has 16 amino acids. The germline V and J ends were trimmed by 4 bases and 0 bases, with 12 bases remaining between them. CDR1 is LNHDA and CDR2 is SQIVND in the germline V gene (reference sequence). The DNA of the CDR3 is TGTGCCAGTAGTACCAGAGGCGGGACAACTAATGAAAAACTGTTTTTT. This codes for CASSTRGGTTNEKLFF.

The rearrangement links TRBV7-2 to TRBJ1-2; D not resolved. The germline V gene encodes CDR1 SGHTA and CDR2 FQGNSA. Trimming took 3 bases from V and 4 from J, leaving 15 bases between them. The CDR3 totals 15 residues. CDR3 sequence: CASSLRTLPLYGYTF. CDR3 bases: TGTGCCAGCAGCTTGCGGACCCTCCCGCTCTATGGCTACACCTTC.

J is TRBJ1-3 and V is TRBV7-9, with unresolved D. The V and J ends lost 1 base and 3 bases respectively, with 4 bases between them. There are 13 residues in the CDR3. Germline loops: CDR1 SEHNR, CDR2 FQNEAQ (reference sequence). DNA of the CDR3: TGTGCCAGCAGCTTAGGGAGTGGAAACACCATATATTTT. Encoded protein: CASSLGSGNTIYF.

The V gene is TRBV2, the J gene TRBJ2-6, with 8 bases matching TRBD1. The V segment lost 6 bases and the J segment 0 bases; nucleotides outside the gene matches: 1. This CDR3 region has 15 residues. The germline gives CDR1 SNHLY, CDR2 FYNNEI. In DNA, the CDR3 is TGTGCCAGCAGGGACAGGGCCTCTGGGGCCAACGTCCTGACTTTC. Protein product: CASRDRASGANVLTF. The entire variable domain, with the rest obtained from reference TRBV2 and TRBJ2-6, is as follows: EPEVTQTPSHQVTQMGQEVILRCVPISNHLYFYWYRQILGQKVEFLVSFYNNEISEKSEIFDDQFSVERPDGSNFTLKIRSTKLEDSAMYFCASRDRASGANVLTFGAGSRLTVL.

This chain uses TRBV7-2 with TRBJ1-6, with TRBD1 matching over 7 bases. The CDR3 spans 15 residues. The V segment lost 5 bases and the J segment 5 bases; nucleotides outside the gene matches: 6. Germline lookup yields CDR1 SGHTA and CDR2 FQGNSA. In DNA form, the CDR3 reads TGTGCCAGCAGCAGGGACAGCGGTCATAATTCACCCCTCCACTTT. This codes for CASSRDSGHNSPLHF. The variable domain in full, with the rest retrieved from reference TRBV7-2 and TRBJ1-6, is GAGVSQSPSNKVTEKGKDVELRCDPISGHTALYWYRQSLGQGLEFLIYFQGNSAPDKSGLPSDRFSAERTGGSVSTLTIQRTQQEDSAVYLCASSRDSGHNSPLHFGNGTRLTVT.

CDR3 region: CASSYGQRTEAFF. CDR3 in DNA: TGTGCCAGCAGCTATGGACAGAGGACTGAAGCTTTCTTT. The chain recombines TRBV11-3 with TRBJ1-1; D may be TRBD1 (6 bases). The CDR3 loop spans 13 amino acids. Germline CDR1 and CDR2: SGHNT and YENEEA. V lost 4 bases to trimming and J lost 5 bases, with 11 bases between them.

The V call is TRBV2, the J call TRBJ2-7; D unclear. Trimming took off 6 bases at V and 1 base at J, with 7 bases between the two ends. Germline V lookup: CDR1 SNHLY, CDR2 FYNNEI. This CDR3 region has 12 residues. CDR3 sequence (DNA): TGTGCCAGCAGGCCAGAGTCCTACGAGCAGTACTTC. Its translation: CASRPESYEQYF. The full variable domain, its missing parts supplied by reference TRBV2 and TRBJ2-7, is EPEVTQTPSHQVTQMGQEVILRCVPISNHLYFYWYRQILGQKVEFLVSFYNNEISEKSEIFDDQFSVERPDGSNFTLKIRSTKLEDSAMYFCASRPESYEQYFGPGTRLTVT.